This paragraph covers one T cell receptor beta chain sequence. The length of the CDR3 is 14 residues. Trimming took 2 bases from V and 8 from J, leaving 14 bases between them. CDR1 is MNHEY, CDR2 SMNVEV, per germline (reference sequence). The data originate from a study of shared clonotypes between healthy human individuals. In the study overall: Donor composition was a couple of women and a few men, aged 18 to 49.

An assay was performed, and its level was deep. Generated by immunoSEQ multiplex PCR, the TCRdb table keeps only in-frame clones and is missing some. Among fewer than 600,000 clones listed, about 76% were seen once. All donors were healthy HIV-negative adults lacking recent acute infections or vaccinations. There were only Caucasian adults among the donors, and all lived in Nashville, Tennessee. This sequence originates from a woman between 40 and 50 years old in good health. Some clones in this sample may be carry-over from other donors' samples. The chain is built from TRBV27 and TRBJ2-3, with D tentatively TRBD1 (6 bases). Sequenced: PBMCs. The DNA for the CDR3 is TGTGCCAGCAGTTTAGGGGGCTCCTTAACTACGCAGTATTTT. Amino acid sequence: CASSLGGSLTTQYF.